This record looks at one TCR beta chain sequence and its context. The antigen remains unidentified. This sample is part of a study of OX40 agonist ivuxolimab in advanced cancers. Study conclusions and caveats: Nonresponders included some who also had low normalized T-cell clonal expansion. The work left the antigen specificity of expanded peripheral T cells undetermined.

The CDR3 is 14 residues long. Germline lookup yields CDR1 SGHNT and CDR2 YENEEA. The V and J ends lost 5 bases and 2 bases respectively, with 13 bases between them. This table comes from immunoSEQ multiplex PCR, and its TCRdb copy is limited to in-frame clones, with some not included. In the table there are approximately 71,000 clones, 94% of which are singletons. Exclusion applied to patients with autoimmune disease history or systemic immunosuppression. This clonotype originated in an adult with an advanced solid tumor such as melanoma, head and neck, liver or kidney cancer. V and J are TRBV11-3 and TRBJ2-7; weak D call: TRBD1 (6 bases). This specimen consisted of CD4+ or CD8+ T cells sorted from blood, obtained in a trial of the OX40 agonist ivuxolimab. CDR3 coding DNA: TGTGCCAGCAGCGGTAGACAGGAACCCTACGAGCAGTACTTC. Its translation is CASSGRQEPYEQYF.